The sequence of this TCR beta chain was determined in a study of cytomegalovirus exposure and HLA in healthy donors. CDR1 and CDR2 from the germline V gene are MNHNY and SVGAGI (reference sequence). The CDR3 totals 12 residues. V gave up 7 bases and J gave up 8 bases, with 14 bases separating them. Donors in the study were healthy people who gave bone marrow. The PCR made use of 60 Vbeta and 13 Jbeta primers. Data came from immunoSEQ multiplex PCR; TCRdb stores just in-frame clones and leaves some out. The data contain around 110,000 clones, around a tenth of them singletons. General study findings and limits: Most subjects' HLA-A and HLA-B alleles were reportedly predicted from TCR beta sequences. Donor immune exposure was known only as CMV serostatus.

This clone was found a few times. Its target is unknown. The source is a man aged 30 to 39 in good health and CMV-seronegative. This rearrangement joins TRBV6-6 to TRBJ1-2; possibly TRBD1 for D (5 bases). Source material: PBMCs. CDR3 bases: TGTGCCAGCACCCCGGACATGGACGGCTACACCTTC. It translates to CASTPDMDGYTF.